Below, 11 T cell receptor beta chains from the same sample are listed, as sequenced in a study of cytomegalovirus exposure and HLA in healthy donors. Primers for the PCR totalled 60 Vbeta and 13 Jbeta. Method: immunoSEQ multiplex PCR; TCRdb's copy keeps in-frame clones and lacks some. The sample lists tens of thousands of clones; over 60% were seen once. Specimen: PBMCs. The origin of the receptors is a man aged 25-45 years in good health and CMV-seronegative.

The rearrangement links TRBV25-1 to TRBJ2-7; D may be TRBD1 (5 bases). In germline, CDR1 is MGHDK, CDR2 SYGVNS. This CDR3 spans 13 amino acids. V lost 4 bases to trimming and J lost 3 bases, with 10 bases between them. CDR3 sequence: CASSARQGYEQYF. In DNA form, the CDR3 reads TGTGCCAGCAGTGCCCGGCAGGGCTACGAGCAGTACTTC.

V is TRBV27 and J is TRBJ2-7; 9 bases match TRBD1. Germline trimming cut 8 bases from V and 6 bases from J; bases unmatched to any gene: 14. This CDR3 has 15 amino acids. Per the germline V gene, CDR1 is MNHEY and CDR2 is SMNVEV (reference sequence). CDR3 in amino acids: CASGQTGTGILEQYF. The CDR3, as DNA: TGTGCCAGCGGACAAACCGGGACAGGGATCCTCGAGCAGTACTTC.

In this sample, this clone turned up a few times. The V and J genes are TRBV6-4 and TRBJ2-3; no firm D call. V gave up 0 bases and J gave up 4 bases, with 11 bases separating them. Germline values: CDR1 MRHNA, CDR2 SNTAGT. The CDR3 is made up of 15 amino acids. CDR3 sequence: CASSDSVDSSDTQYF. The CDR3 DNA sequence: TGTGCCAGCAGTGACTCCGTCGACTCGTCAGATACGCAGTATTTT.

This rearrangement joins TRBV7-9 to TRBJ1-5, with D unresolved. Germline-derived CDR1 and CDR2 are SEHNR and FQNEAQ (reference sequence). The CDR3 length is 15 residues. Trimming stripped 1 base from V and 1 base from J, with 8 bases between. CDR3 nucleotides: TGTGCCAGCAGCTTAGGAGAAATAAGCAATCAGCCCCAGCATTTT. Amino acid sequence: CASSLGEISNQPQHF.

The V gene is TRBV5-1, the J gene TRBJ2-2; 7 bases agree with TRBD2. CDR3 size: 16 residues. V lost 4 bases and J lost 2; bases outside the gene matches: 8. In germline, CDR1 is SGHRS, CDR2 YFSETQ. The CDR3 DNA sequence: TGCGCCAGCAGCCCTCGGGCGGGGGTAAACACCGGGGAGCTGTTTTTT. Translation gives CASSPRAGVNTGELFF.

This CDR3 reads CASSYRTGDTQYF. CDR3 nucleotide sequence: TGTGCCAGCAGTTACAGGACAGGGGATACGCAGTATTTT. The rearrangement joins TRBV6-5 to TRBJ2-3; 8 bases are a match to TRBD1. The CDR3 covers 13 residues. J was trimmed by 6 bases and V by 2 bases; bases with no gene match: 1. Germline-derived CDR1 and CDR2 are MNHEY and SVGAGI.

V usage is TRBV14 and J usage is TRBJ1-1; D unresolved. The germline V gene encodes CDR1 SGHDN and CDR2 FVKESK. This CDR3 comprises 12 residues. Trimming pared 0 bases from V and 10 bases from J, leaving 9 bases between. The CDR3 loop is CASSQDRFGAFF. CDR3 in DNA: TGTGCCAGCAGCCAAGACAGGTTCGGAGCTTTCTTT.

This clone was picked up a small number of times. The CDR3 coding sequence is TGTGCCAGCAGCCTCGCACAGGGGGCTAGGGAAAAACTGTTTTTT. It encodes CASSLAQGAREKLFF. The rearrangement joins TRBV13 to TRBJ1-4; 9 bases match TRBD1. Germline V gene sequence: CDR1 PRHDT, CDR2 FYEKMQ (reference sequence). This CDR3 has 15 amino acids. V trimming: 5 bases; J trimming: 8 bases; junction bases outside the gene matches: 9.

Within the sample, this clone is medium-sized. This chain links TRBV4-2 with TRBJ2-3; 14 nucleotides agree with TRBD2. CDR1 is LGHNA and CDR2 is YNFKEQ in the germline V gene. Trimming cost V 4 bases and J 4 bases; bases outside gene matches: 4. The CDR3 is 16 residues long. CDR3 DNA: TGTGCCAGCAGCCCCGAGGGACTAGCGGGGGCAGATACGCAGTATTTT. Protein: CASSPEGLAGADTQYF.

The chain combines TRBV5-1 with TRBJ2-7; TRBD2 agrees at 7 bases. The CDR3 totals 14 residues. V dropped 7 bases and J dropped 5; count of bases not matched to a gene: 12. Per germline, CDR1 SGHRS and CDR2 YFSETQ. The CDR3 nucleotides are TGCGCCAGCGCCTGGGGGAGGGGCGGCCACGAGCAGTACTTC. Translated, it gives CASAWGRGGHEQYF.

This clone was seen more than once but under ten times. The chain combines TRBV10-1 with TRBJ1-1; maybe TRBD1 (5 bases). V shed 3 bases and J shed 0 bases, with 8 bases lying between them. This CDR3 is 14 amino acids long. Germline V gene sequence: CDR1 WNHNN, CDR2 SYGVQD (reference sequence). The CDR3 is CASSEGRVNTEAFF. The CDR3 DNA reads as TGCGCCAGCAGTGAAGGCAGGGTGAACACTGAAGCTTTCTTT.